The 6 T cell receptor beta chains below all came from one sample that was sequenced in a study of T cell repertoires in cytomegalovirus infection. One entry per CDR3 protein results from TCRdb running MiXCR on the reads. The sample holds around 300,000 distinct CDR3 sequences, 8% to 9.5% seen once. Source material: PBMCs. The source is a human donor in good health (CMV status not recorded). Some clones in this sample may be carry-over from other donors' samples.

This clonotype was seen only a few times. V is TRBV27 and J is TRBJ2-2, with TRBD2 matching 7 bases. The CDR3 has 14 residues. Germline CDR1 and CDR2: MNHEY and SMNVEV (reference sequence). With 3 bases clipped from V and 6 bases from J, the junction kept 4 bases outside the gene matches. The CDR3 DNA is TGTGCCAGCAGTTTCTTGGGGGGGGCCGGGGAGCTGTTTTTT. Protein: CASSFLGGAGELFF.

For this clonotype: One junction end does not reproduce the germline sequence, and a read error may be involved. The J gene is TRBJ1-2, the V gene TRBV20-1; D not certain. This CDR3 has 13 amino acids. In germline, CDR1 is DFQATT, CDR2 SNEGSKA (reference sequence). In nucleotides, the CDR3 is TGCTGTGCTAGAGATCTGAATGGGATCGGCTACACCTTC. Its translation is CCARDLNGIGYTF.

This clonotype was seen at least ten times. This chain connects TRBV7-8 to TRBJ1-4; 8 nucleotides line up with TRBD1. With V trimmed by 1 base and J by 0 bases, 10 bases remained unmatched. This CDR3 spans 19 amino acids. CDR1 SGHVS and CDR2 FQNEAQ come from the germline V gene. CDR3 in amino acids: CASSLGIRGLSATNEKLFF. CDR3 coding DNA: TGTGCCAGCAGCTTAGGGATCAGGGGGCTATCAGCAACTAATGAAAAACTGTTTTTT.

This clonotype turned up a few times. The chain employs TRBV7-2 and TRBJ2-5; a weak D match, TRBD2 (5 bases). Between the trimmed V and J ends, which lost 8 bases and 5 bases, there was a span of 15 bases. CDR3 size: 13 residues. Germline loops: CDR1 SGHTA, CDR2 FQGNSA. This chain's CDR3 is CASRPGVEETQYF. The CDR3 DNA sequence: TGTGCCAGCCGTCCCGGGGTGGAGGAGACCCAGTACTTC.

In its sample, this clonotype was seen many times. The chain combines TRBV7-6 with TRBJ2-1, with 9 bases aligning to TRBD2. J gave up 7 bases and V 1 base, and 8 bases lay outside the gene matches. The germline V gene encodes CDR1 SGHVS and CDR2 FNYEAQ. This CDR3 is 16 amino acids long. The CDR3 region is CASSLGTSVGLNEQFF. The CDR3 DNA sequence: TGTGCCAGCAGCTTAGGGACTAGCGTCGGGCTAAATGAGCAGTTCTTC.

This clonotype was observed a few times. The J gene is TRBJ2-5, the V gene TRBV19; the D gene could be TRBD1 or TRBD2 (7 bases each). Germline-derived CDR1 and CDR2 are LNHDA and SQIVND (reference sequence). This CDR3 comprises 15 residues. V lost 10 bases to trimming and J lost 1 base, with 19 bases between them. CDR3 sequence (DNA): TGTGCCACCCAGGGGAGGGGGCTGGTCCAAGAGACCCAGTACTTC. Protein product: CATQGRGLVQETQYF.